This entry describes one TCR beta chain. What it binds is unknown. Repertoires were generated with immunoSEQ multiplex PCR, while TCRdb's copy carries only in-frame clones and drops some. Of 35,000 to 45,000 clones detected, over 60% appear once; the ten largest clones hold more than 9%. The V gene's germline CDR1 is SGHRS and CDR2 YFSETQ. V dropped 1 base and J dropped 8; count of bases not matched to a gene: 7. The CDR3 is 15 residues long. This sample was included in a study of OX40 agonist ivuxolimab in advanced cancers. Study overall: Dose-escalation cases comprised hepatocellular carcinoma, melanoma, renal cell or head and neck cancer. Checkpoint inhibitors had been given previously to around 38% of patients. Whole-study findings and limits: Low levels of normalized T-cell clonal expansion also appeared in some nonresponders.

Autoimmune disease history or systemic immunosuppression led to patient exclusion. The V call is TRBV5-1, the J call TRBJ1-5; TRBD1 aligns across 9 bases. The clonotype comes from an adult with an advanced solid tumor such as melanoma, head and neck, liver or kidney cancer. This sample comprised CD4+ or CD8+ T cells sorted from blood, obtained in a trial of the OX40 agonist ivuxolimab. The CDR3 nucleotides are TGCGCCAGCAGCTTGACCGGGACAGGGTTGAAGCCCCAGCATTTT. Encoded protein: CASSLTGTGLKPQHF.